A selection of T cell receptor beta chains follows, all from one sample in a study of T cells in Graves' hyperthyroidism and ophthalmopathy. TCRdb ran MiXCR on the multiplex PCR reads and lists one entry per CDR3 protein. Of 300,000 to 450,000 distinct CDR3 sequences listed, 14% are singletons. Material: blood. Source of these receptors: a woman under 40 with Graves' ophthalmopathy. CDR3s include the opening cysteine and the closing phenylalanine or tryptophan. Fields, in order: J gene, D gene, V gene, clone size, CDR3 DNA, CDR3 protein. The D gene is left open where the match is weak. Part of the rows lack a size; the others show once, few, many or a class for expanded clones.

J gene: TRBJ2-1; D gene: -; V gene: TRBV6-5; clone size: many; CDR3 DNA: TGTGCCAGCAGTTACTCATCTTCGCCAGTCTCCTACAATGAGCAGTTCTTC; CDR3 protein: CASSYSSSPVSYNEQFF
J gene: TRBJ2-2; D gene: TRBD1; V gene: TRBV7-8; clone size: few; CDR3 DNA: TGTGCCAGCCTGGGGGACAGTGACACCGGGGAGCTGTTTTTT; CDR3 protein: CASLGDSDTGELFF
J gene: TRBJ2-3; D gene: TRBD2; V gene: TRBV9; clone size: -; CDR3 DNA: TGTGCCAGCAGCGCGCGGGGGGGCCTGAGCACAGATACGCAGTATTTT; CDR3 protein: CASSARGGLSTDTQYF
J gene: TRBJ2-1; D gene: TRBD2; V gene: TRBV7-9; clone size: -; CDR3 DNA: TGTGCCAGCAGCTTCCTCCCGGGACTAGCGGCGGGGGCTAATGAGCAGTTCTTC; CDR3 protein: CASSFLPGLAAGANEQFF
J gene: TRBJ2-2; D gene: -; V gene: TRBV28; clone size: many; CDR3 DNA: TGTGCCAGCAGTTTTCAGGGGACGGCCGGGGAGCTGTTTTTT; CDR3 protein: CASSFQGTAGELFF
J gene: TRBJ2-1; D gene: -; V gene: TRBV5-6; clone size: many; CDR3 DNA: TGTGCCAGCAGCTTACAGGGTAACTCCTACAATGAGCAGTTCTTC; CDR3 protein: CASSLQGNSYNEQFF
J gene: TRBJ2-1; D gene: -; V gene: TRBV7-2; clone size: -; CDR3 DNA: TGCGCCAGCAGCCAAGGGCAGGTGGGGAATGAGCAGTTCTTC; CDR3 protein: CASSQGQVGNEQFF
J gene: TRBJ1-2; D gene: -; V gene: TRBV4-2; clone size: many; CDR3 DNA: TGTGCCAGCAGCCCGTTAACAGGTTACTATGGCTACACCTTC; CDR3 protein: CASSPLTGYYGYTF
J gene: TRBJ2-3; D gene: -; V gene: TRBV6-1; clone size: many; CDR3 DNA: TGTGCCAGCAGTGACTCAGGGGCGGGCACAGATACGCAGTATTTT; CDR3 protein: CASSDSGAGTDTQYF
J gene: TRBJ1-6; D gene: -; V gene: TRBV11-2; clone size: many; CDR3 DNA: TGTGCCAGCAGCTCCGGATATAATTCACCCCTCCACTTT; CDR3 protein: CASSSGYNSPLHF
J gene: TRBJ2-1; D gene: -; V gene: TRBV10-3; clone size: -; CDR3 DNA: TGTGCCATCAGTGAAGCGGTAGGGGGTGAGCAGTTCTTC; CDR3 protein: CAISEAVGGEQFF
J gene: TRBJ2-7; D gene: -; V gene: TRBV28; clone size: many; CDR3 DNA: TGTGCCAGCCGTACGAGCAGGGGGGCCGCCTACGAGCAGTACTTC; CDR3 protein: CASRTSRGAAYEQYF
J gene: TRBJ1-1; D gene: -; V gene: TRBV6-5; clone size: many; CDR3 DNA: TGTGCCAGCAGTTACGGGGGGTACACTGAAGCTTTCTTT; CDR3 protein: CASSYGGYTEAFF
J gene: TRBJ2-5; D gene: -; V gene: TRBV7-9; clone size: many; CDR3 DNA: TGTGCCAGCAGCTCAGAGTTTGGGACTGACAGGGCTTACCAAGAGACCCAGTACTTC; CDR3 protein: CASSSEFGTDRAYQETQYF
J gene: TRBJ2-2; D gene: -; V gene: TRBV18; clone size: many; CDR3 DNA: TGTGCCAGCTCACCACCTGGGGGAGCCGGGGAGCTGTTTTTT; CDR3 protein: CASSPPGGAGELFF
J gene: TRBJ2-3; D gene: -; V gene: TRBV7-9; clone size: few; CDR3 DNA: TGTGCCAGCAGCGATAGCGGAATCACAGATACGCAGTATTTT; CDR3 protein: CASSDSGITDTQYF
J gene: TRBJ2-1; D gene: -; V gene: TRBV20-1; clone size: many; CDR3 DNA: TGCAGTGCTAGAGAAACCGTCGTCCAGAGCTCCTACAATGAGCAGTTCTTC; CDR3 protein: CSARETVVQSSYNEQFF
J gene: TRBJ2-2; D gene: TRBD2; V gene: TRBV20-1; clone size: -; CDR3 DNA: TGCAGTGCTAGAGCGACTAGCGGGGACACCGGGGAGCTGTTTTTT; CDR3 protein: CSARATSGDTGELFF
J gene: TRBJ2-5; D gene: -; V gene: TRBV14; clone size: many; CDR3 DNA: TGTGCCAGCAGCCAAGATATTTTCGAGACCCAGTACTTC; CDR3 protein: CASSQDIFETQYF
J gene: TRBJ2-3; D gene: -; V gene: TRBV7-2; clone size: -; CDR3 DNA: TGTGCCAGCAGCTTATTTGGACTTAGCACAGATACGCAGTATTTT; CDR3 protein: CASSLFGLSTDTQYF
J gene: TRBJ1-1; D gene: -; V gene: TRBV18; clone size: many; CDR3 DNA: TGTGCCAGCTCACTCCAGGGGAGGGGTGAAGCTTTCTTT; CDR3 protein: CASSLQGRGEAFF
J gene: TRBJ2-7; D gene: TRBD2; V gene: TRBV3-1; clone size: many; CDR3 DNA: TGTGCCAGCAGCCGGGCAGCGGGGAGCTCCTACGAGCAGTACTTC; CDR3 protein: CASSRAAGSSYEQYF
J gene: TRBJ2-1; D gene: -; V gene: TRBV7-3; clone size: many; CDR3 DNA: TGTGCCAGCAGCTCCCTTACAAGAAATGAGCAGTTCTTC; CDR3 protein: CASSSLTRNEQFF
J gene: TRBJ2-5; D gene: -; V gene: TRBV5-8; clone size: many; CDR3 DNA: TGTGCCAGCAGGTTAAACGTGGGACTGAGGACCCAGTACTTC; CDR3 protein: CASRLNVGLRTQYF
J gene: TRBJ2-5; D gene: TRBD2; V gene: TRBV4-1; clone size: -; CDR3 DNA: TGCGCCAGCAGCCAAGATGAGCGGGGGGCGCGGGAGACCCAGTACTTC; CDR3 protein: CASSQDERGARETQYF
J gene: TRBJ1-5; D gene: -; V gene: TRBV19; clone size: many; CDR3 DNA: TGTGCCAGTAGTACACGGAGACTGAGCAATCAGCCCCAGCATTTT; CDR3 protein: CASSTRRLSNQPQHF
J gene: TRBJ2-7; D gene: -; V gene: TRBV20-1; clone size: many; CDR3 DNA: TGCAGTGCTAGAGCGGGTGCGGGCTTCGAGCAGTACTTC; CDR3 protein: CSARAGAGFEQYF
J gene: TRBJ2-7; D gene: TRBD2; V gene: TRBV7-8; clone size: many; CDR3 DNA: TGTGCCAGCAGCTTAGCGGGACTATCCTACGAGCAGTACTTC; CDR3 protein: CASSLAGLSYEQYF
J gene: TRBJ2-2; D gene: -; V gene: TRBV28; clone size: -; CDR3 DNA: TGTGCCAGCAGTTTATGGGGGCGCGGGGAGCTGTTTTTT; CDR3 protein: CASSLWGRGELFF
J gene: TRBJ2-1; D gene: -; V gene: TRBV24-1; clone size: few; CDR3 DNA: TGTGCCACCAGTGATTTTGGCAGAACCTACAATGAGCAGTTCTTC; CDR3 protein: CATSDFGRTYNEQFF
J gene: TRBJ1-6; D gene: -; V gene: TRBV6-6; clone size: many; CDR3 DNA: TGTGCCAGCAGTTACCCCACCCGGTCACCCCTCCACTTT; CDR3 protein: CASSYPTRSPLHF
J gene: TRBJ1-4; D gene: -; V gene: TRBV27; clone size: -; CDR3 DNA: TGTGCCAGCAGTCCGGACTCGAGAGTTAATGAAAAACTGTTTTTT; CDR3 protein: CASSPDSRVNEKLFF
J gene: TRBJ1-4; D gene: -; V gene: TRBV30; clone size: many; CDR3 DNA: TGTGCCTGGAGTGAAAAAAATAATGAAAAACTGTTTTTT; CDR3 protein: CAWSEKNNEKLFF
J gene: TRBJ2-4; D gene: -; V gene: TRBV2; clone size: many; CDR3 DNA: TGTGCCAGCAGTAAGGGAGCAAAAAACATTCAGTACTTC; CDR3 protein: CASSKGAKNIQYF
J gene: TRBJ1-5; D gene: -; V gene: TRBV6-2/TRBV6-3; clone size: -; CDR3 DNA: TGTGCCTGCTCCATGGGAGGGGACAATCAGCCCCAGCATTTT; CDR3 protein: CACSMGGDNQPQHF
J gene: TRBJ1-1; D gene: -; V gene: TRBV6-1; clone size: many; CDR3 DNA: TGTGCCAGCAGTGACGGCCTGAACACTGAAGCTTTCTTT; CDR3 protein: CASSDGLNTEAFF
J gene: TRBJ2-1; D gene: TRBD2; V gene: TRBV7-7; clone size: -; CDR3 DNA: TGTGCTAGCAGCCCAAAAAGCGGGGGGGCTTCCTACAATGAGCAGTTCTTC; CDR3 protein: CASSPKSGGASYNEQFF
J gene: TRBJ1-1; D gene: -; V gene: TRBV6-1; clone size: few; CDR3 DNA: TGTGCCAGCGGAGAAAATATGAACACTGAAGCTTTCTTT; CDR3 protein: CASGENMNTEAFF
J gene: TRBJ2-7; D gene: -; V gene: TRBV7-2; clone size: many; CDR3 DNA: TGTGCCAGCAGCTCTAAACCCAGGGGAGGTATTCCCTACGAGCAGTACTTC; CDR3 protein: CASSSKPRGGIPYEQYF
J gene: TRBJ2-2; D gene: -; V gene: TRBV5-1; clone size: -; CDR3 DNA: TGCGCCCGCAGCTTCGGAAACACCGGGGAGCTGTTTTTT; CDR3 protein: CARSFGNTGELFF
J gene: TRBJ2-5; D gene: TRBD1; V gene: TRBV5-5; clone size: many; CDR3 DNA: TGTGCCAGCAGCCCAGACAGGGTATGGGAGACCCAGTACTTC; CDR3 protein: CASSPDRVWETQYF
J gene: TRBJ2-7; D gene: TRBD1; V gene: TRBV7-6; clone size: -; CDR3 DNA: TGTGCCAGCAGCTTTGAGGGGGCCGCCGGGTACGAGCAGTACTTC; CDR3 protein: CASSFEGAAGYEQYF
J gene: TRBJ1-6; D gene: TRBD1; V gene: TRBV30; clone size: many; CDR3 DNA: TGTGCCTGGGCGACAGGGGTGATTTCACCCCTCCACTTT; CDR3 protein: CAWATGVISPLHF
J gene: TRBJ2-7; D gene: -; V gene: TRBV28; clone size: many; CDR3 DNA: TGTGCCAGCGGCCCCGCGGGCAGGGGTTACGAGCAGTACTTC; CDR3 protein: CASGPAGRGYEQYF
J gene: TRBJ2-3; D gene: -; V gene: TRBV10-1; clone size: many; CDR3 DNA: TGCGCCAGCAGTGAAGGGCAGGGCCGAGATACGCAGTATTTT; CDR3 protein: CASSEGQGRDTQYF
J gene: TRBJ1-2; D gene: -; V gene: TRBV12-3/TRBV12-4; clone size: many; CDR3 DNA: TGTGCCAGCAGTACCCGGGGCAATAACTATGGCTACACCTTC; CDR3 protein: CASSTRGNNYGYTF
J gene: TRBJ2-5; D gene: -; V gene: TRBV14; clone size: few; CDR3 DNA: TGTGCCAGCAGCCCAGGTCCCCCGGCCCCTCGGGGGCAAGAGACCCAGTACTTC; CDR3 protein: CASSPGPPAPRGQETQYF
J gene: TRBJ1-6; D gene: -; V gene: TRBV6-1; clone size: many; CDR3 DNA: TGTGCCAGCAGTTGGTCCGGTACCAATTCACCCCTCCACTTT; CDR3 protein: CASSWSGTNSPLHF
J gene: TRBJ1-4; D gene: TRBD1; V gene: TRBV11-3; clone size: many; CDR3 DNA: TGTGCCAGCAGCCCGGAGGGACAGATAAATGAAAAACTGTTTTTT; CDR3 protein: CASSPEGQINEKLFF
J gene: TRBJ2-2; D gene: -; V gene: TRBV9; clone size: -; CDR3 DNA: TGTGCCAGCAGCCAGCACGGGCGTTCGAACACCGGGGAGCTGTTTTTT; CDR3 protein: CASSQHGRSNTGELFF
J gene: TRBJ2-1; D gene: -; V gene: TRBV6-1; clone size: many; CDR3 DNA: TGTGCCAGCACAGACAGGTTCTCCTACAATGAGCAGTTCTTC; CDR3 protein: CASTDRFSYNEQFF
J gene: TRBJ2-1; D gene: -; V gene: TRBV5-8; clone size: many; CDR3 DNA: TGTGCCAGCAGAGAAGGATGGAGCTCCTACAATGAGCAGTTCTTC; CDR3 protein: CASREGWSSYNEQFF
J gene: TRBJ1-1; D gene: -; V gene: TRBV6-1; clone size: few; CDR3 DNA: TGTGCCACCACAGGGTCGACGGGCACTGAAGCTTTCTTT; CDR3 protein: CATTGSTGTEAFF
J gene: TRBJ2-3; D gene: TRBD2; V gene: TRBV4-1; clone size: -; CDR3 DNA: TGCGCCAGCAGCCGAATATTAGCGGGGGGGCCGAATACGCAGTATTTT; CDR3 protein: CASSRILAGGPNTQYF
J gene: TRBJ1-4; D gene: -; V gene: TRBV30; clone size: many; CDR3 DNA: TGTGCCTGGAGCCCAAGGGGTCTGTTGGGTGAAAAACTGTTTTTT; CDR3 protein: CAWSPRGLLGEKLFF
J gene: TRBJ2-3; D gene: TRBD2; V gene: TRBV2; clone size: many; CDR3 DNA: TGTGCCAGCAGTGAAGTAGGCACTAGCGGGGTCACAGATACGCAGTATTTT; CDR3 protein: CASSEVGTSGVTDTQYF
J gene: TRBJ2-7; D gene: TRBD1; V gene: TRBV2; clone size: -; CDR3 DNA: TGTGCCAGCAGTGAGGGGACAGGGGATGAGCAGTACTTC; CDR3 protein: CASSEGTGDEQYF
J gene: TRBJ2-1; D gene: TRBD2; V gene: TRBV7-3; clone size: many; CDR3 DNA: TGTGCCAGCAGCCCCACCTCCGCGGGGGGGCCGAGGAATGAGCAGTTCTTC; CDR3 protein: CASSPTSAGGPRNEQFF
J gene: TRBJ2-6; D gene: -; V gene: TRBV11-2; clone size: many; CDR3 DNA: TGTGCCAGCAGCTTAACTGTTGGGGCCAACGTCCTGACTTTC; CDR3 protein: CASSLTVGANVLTF
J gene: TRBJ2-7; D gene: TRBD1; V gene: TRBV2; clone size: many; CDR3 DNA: TGTGCCAGCAGGGAGGGACAGGCCCTATCCTACGAGCAGTACTTC; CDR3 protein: CASREGQALSYEQYF